Only one count was recorded for the clone carrying this T cell receptor beta chain. This record belongs to a study of OX40 agonist ivuxolimab in advanced cancers. The assay was immunoSEQ multiplex PCR, and TCRdb's table has in-frame clones only and misses some. The data show about 87,000 clones, 85% to 90% seen once. V was trimmed by 3 bases and J by 3 bases, leaving 12 bases between them. Germline-derived CDR1 and CDR2 are SNHLY and FYNNEI. The CDR3 has 15 residues. The sequence came from an adult with an advanced solid tumor such as melanoma, head and neck, liver or kidney cancer. V usage is TRBV2 and J usage is TRBJ1-5, with D tentatively TRBD1 (5 bases). The sequencing used CD4+ or CD8+ T cells sorted from blood, collected in a trial of the OX40 agonist ivuxolimab. Written as DNA, the CDR3 is TGTGCCAGCAGTGAGCTGGGACTCATCAATCAGCCCCAGCATTTT. Translating it yields CASSELGLINQPQHF. Full variable domain (missing parts from reference TRBV2 and TRBJ1-5): EPEVTQTPSHQVTQMGQEVILRCVPISNHLYFYWYRQILGQKVEFLVSFYNNEISEKSEIFDDQFSVERPDGSNFTLKIRSTKLEDSAMYFCASSELGLINQPQHFGDGTRLSIL.